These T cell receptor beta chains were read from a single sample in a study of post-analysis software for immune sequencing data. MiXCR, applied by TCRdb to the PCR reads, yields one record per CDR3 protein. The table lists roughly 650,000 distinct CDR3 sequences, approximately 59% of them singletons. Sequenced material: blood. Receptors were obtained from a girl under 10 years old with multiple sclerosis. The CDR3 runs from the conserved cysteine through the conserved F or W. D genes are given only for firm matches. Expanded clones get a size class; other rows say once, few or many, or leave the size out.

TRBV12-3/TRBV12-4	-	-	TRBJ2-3	CASSRYTADTQYF	TGTGCCAGCAGCCGGTACACAGCGGATACGCAGTATTTT
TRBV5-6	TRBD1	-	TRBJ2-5	CASSPRDRGGIETQYF	TGTGCCAGCAGCCCAAGGGACAGGGGGGGCATAGAGACCCAGTACTTC
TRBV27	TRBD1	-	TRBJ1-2	CASSGPGQMRYGYTF	TGTGCCAGCAGTGGACCGGGACAGATGAGATATGGCTACACCTTC
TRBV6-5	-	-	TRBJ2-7	CASSYGDRAGHEQYF	TGTGCCAGCAGTTACGGTGACCGGGCGGGCCACGAGCAGTACTTC
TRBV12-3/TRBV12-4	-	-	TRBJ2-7	CASSFQGRYEQYF	TGTGCCAGCAGTTTTCAGGGGCGGTACGAGCAGTACTTC
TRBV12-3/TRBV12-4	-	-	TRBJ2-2	CASSFHRGFTGELFF	TGTGCCAGCAGTTTCCACCGGGGTTTCACCGGGGAGCTGTTTTTT
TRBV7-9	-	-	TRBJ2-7	CASSLGSPGRHEQYF	TGTGCCAGCAGCTTAGGGTCTCCAGGGCGCCACGAGCAGTACTTC
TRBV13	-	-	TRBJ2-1	CASSFQIGVGNEQFF	TGTGCCAGCAGCTTCCAAATAGGGGTAGGGAATGAGCAGTTCTTC
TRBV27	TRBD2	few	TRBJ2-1	CASSSVLAGDDNEQFF	TGTGCCAGCAGTTCAGTGCTAGCGGGAGATGACAATGAGCAGTTCTTC
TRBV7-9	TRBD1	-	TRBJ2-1	CASSDPPGQGGNEQFF	TGTGCCAGCAGCGATCCACCGGGACAGGGGGGGAATGAGCAGTTCTTC
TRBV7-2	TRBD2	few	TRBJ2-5	CASSRGTSGGIGETQYF	TGTGCCAGCAGCCGCGGGACTAGCGGGGGAATTGGGGAGACCCAGTACTTC
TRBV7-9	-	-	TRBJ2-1	CASRFISGTSQHIRHNEQFF	TGTGCCAGCAGATTTATATCCGGGACATCTCAACATATACGGCACAATGAGCAGTTCTTC
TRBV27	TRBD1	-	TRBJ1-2	CASRGGQVGYGYTF	TGTGCCAGCAGGGGAGGACAGGTTGGCTATGGCTACACCTTC
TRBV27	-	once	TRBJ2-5	CANSLLGDQETQYF	TGTGCCAACAGTTTATTGGGCGACCAAGAGACCCAGTACTTC
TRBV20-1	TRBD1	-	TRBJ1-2	CSARDLDRGYIGGYTF	TGCAGTGCTAGAGACTTGGACAGGGGCTATATTGGTGGCTACACCTTC
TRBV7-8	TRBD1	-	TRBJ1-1	CASSFVRQGSAEAFF	TGTGCCAGCAGCTTCGTACGACAGGGGAGCGCTGAAGCTTTCTTT
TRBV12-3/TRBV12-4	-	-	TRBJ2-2	CASSFRTGELFF	TGTGCCAGCAGTTTTCGAACCGGGGAGCTGTTTTTT
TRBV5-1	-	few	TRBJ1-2	CASDQDGASGGYTF	TGCGCCAGCGACCAAGACGGGGCGTCCGGTGGCTACACCTTC
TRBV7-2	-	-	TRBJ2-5	CASSPLPETQYF	TGTGCCAGCAGCCCTCTTCCAGAGACCCAGTACTTC
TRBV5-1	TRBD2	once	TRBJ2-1	CASSLATSGGAGDEQFF	TGCGCCAGCAGCTTGGCCACTAGCGGGGGGGCTGGCGATGAGCAGTTCTTC
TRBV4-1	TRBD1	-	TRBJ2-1	CASSQIPGQGGNEQFF	TGCGCCAGCAGCCAAATACCCGGACAGGGGGGGAATGAGCAGTTCTTC
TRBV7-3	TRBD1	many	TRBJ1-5	CASSFSDRDSRTNSNQPQHF	TGTGCCAGCAGCTTCTCAGACCGGGACAGCCGTACTAATAGCAATCAGCCCCAGCATTTT
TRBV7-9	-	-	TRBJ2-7	CASSFNLIHEQYF	TGTGCCAGCAGCTTTAATCTGATCCACGAGCAGTACTTC
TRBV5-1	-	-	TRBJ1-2	CASSSDRANGYTF	TGCGCCAGCAGCTCGGACCGAGCGAATGGCTACACCTTC
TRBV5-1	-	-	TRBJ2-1	CASSLEGGRDEQFF	TGCGCCAGCAGCTTGGAGGGGGGAAGGGATGAGCAGTTCTTC
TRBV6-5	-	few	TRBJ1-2	CASSPGTSYYGYTF	TGTGCCAGCAGTCCCGGGACAAGTTACTATGGCTACACCTTC
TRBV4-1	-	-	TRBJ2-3	CASSLISGQGTADTQYF	TGCGCCAGCAGCCTGATCTCCGGTCAGGGTACCGCAGATACGCAGTATTTT
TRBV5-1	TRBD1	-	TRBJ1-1	CASRPTGRTEAFF	TGCGCCAGCAGACCGACAGGGCGAACTGAAGCTTTCTTT
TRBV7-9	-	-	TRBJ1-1	CASRKTNTEAFF	TGTGCCAGCCGCAAAACGAACACTGAAGCTTTCTTT
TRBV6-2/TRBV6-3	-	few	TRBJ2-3	CASSYAGQRTDTQYF	TGTGCCAGCAGTTACGCGGGACAGCGCACAGATACGCAGTATTTT
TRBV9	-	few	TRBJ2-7	CASSVQGYDSYEQYF	TGTGCCAGCAGCGTCCAGGGTTACGACTCCTACGAGCAGTACTTC
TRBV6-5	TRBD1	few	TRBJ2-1	CASSLTGGYDEQFF	TGTGCCAGCAGCCTGACAGGGGGCTATGATGAGCAGTTCTTC
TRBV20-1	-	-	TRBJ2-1	CSAIPLGAHYNEQFF	TGCAGTGCTATCCCCCTGGGGGCCCATTACAATGAGCAGTTCTTC
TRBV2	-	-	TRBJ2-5	CASSAGRQETQYF	TGTGCCAGCAGTGCCGGTCGTCAAGAGACCCAGTACTTC
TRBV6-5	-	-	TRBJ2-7	CASQAGPGRHEQYF	TGTGCCAGCCAGGCGGGGCCGGGTCGCCACGAGCAGTACTTC
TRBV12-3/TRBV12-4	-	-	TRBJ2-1	CASSLGASVNEQFF	TGTGCCAGCAGTTTAGGGGCTAGCGTCAATGAGCAGTTCTTC
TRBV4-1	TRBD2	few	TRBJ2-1	CASSQVGLAGGRLYEQFF	TGCGCCAGCAGCCAAGTGGGACTAGCGGGGGGGCGTCTGTATGAGCAGTTCTTC